Presented here are 8 T cell receptor beta chains from one specimen sequenced in a study of beta chain features in type 1 diabetes (dated by TCRdb to between 2018 and 2020). Library preparation used the immunoSEQ multiplex PCR assay. The High Capacity cDNA Reverse Transcription Kit was used to reverse transcribe all of the isolated RNA, meaning that expressed TCRB transcripts were what got sequenced. TCRdb stores this immuneACCESS table with in-frame sequences only. Part of the clones is absent; in the studies checked, under half of the shortfall reflects unresolved V genes, and no reason is known for the rest. For this sample the table gives about 150,000 clones, of which less than 9.5% were detected only once. Together, the top ten hold 0.65% of the sample. Source material: central memory CD4+ T cells from blood. These receptors were taken from a man aged 18 to 30 in good health.

This clone was seen a few times. J is TRBJ1-5 and V is TRBV10-3; D gene unclear. CDR3 size: 14 residues. Trimming left V 0 bases short and J 2 bases short, with 5 bases between. Germline assignment: CDR1 ENHRY and CDR2 SYGVKD. Here the CDR3 reads CAISESTGNQPQHF. The CDR3 DNA follows: TGTGCCATCAGTGAGTCTACAGGCAATCAGCCCCAGCATTTT.

On this clone: It may be a read error: a sequence one base away is much more abundant. The chain links TRBV28 to TRBJ2-1, with a tentative D call TRBD2 (5 bases). The ends were cut back, 2 bases at V and 6 bases at J, with 11 bases in the middle. This CDR3 has 14 amino acids. Germline values: CDR1 MDHEN, CDR2 SYDVKM. The CDR3 coding sequence is TGTGCCAGCAGTTTACCCCAGAGGGTCAATGAGCAGTTCTTC. It codes for CASSLPQRVNEQFF.

This clone was found a few times. The genes are TRBV28 and TRBJ2-7; a weak D match, TRBD1 (6 bases). In germline, CDR1 is MDHEN, CDR2 SYDVKM. CDR3 length equals 13 residues. Trimming stripped 5 bases from V and 4 bases from J, with 12 bases between. The CDR3 DNA reads TGTGCCAGCAGTCACAGGGATGGGTACGAGCAGTACTTC. The encoded protein is CASSHRDGYEQYF.

This clone was observed many times. The same CDR3 arises from other DNA sequences in this sample as well. The chain combines TRBV29-1 with TRBJ1-1; tentative D call: TRBD1 (5 bases). This CDR3 has 13 amino acids. Germline loops: CDR1 SQVTM, CDR2 ANQGSEA. V lost 7 bases and J lost 2, with 14 bases in between. The DNA for the CDR3 is TGCAGCGCCCGATCGGGGGGAAACACTGAAGCTTTCTTT. Translated, it gives CSARSGGNTEAFF. Drawing the rest from reference TRBV29-1 and TRBJ1-1, the complete variable domain is SAVISQKPSRDICQRGTSLTIQCQVDSQVTMMFWYRQQPGQSLTLIATANQGSEATYESGFVIDKFPISRPNLTFSTLTVSNMSPEDSSIYLCSARSGGNTEAFFGQGTRLTVV.

This clone was observed a few times. The genes are TRBV5-1 and TRBJ1-1; perhaps TRBD1 as D (5 bases). V was trimmed by 0 bases and J by 6 bases, leaving 15 bases between them. The CDR3 spans 15 residues. Looked up from germline, CDR1 is SGHRS and CDR2 is YFSETQ. The CDR3 reads CASSLGEGAGAEAFF. CDR3 nucleotide sequence: TGCGCCAGCAGCTTGGGCGAAGGGGCGGGAGCTGAAGCTTTCTTT.

The chain couples TRBV5-4 to TRBJ2-3, with TRBD2 matching over 7 bases. From germline, CDR1 is SGHNT and CDR2 YYREEE (reference sequence). The CDR3 runs 15 residues. After removal of 0 bases from V and 3 bases from J, the junction contained 4 bases not matched to a gene. The CDR3 spells CASSLGGGDTDTQYF. The DNA for the CDR3 is TGTGCCAGCAGCTTGGGGGGGGGAGATACAGATACGCAGTATTTT.

The chain carries TRBV6-6 and TRBJ2-7; 7 bases map to TRBD1. Germline V lookup: CDR1 MNHNY, CDR2 SVGAGI (reference sequence). This CDR3 spans 14 amino acids. With V trimmed by 6 bases and J by 4 bases, 9 bases remained unmatched. The DNA of the CDR3 is TGTGCCAGCAGCTCGGGACAGTCACAATACGAGCAGTACTTC. Residues: CASSSGQSQYEQYF.

J is TRBJ1-5 and V is TRBV28; possibly TRBD1 for D (5 bases). Trimming shortened V by 5 bases and J by 2 bases, and 7 bases separated the two germline ends. CDR1 and CDR2 (germline): MDHEN, SYDVKM. The CDR3 extends over 13 amino acids. The CDR3 protein is CASSQQGNQPQHF. Here the CDR3 DNA reads TGTGCCAGCAGTCAACAGGGCAATCAGCCCCAGCATTTT.